The T cell receptor (beta chain) under discussion was sequenced for a study of T cell repertoires in cytomegalovirus infection. This clonotype was detected many times. MiXCR, run by TCRdb on the reads, gives a single entry per CDR3 protein. The sample lists 500,000 or so distinct CDR3 sequences, 16% seen once, with 20% to 30% in the top ten. The sequenced sample consisted of CD8+ T cells from PBMCs. This clonotype was obtained from a human donor in good health (CMV status not recorded). Some clones in this sample may be carry-over from other donors' samples.

The chain's CDR3 is CASSLDRGGKTQYF. CDR3 in DNA: TGTGCCAGCAGCTTGGACAGGGGTGGGAAGACCCAGTACTTC. The chain uses TRBV11-2 and TRBJ2-5; 9 bases map to TRBD1. Unmatched junction bases numbered 5, after V lost 3 bases and J lost 6 bases. The CDR3 contains 14 residues. Per the germline V gene, CDR1 is SGHAT and CDR2 is FQNNGV. The full variable domain, its missing parts supplied by reference TRBV11-2 and TRBJ2-5, is EAGVAQSPRYKIIEKRQSVAFWCNPISGHATLYWYQQILGQGPKLLIQFQNNGVVDDSQLPKDRFSAERLKGVDSTLKIQPAKLEDSAVYLCASSLDRGGKTQYFGPGTRLLVL.